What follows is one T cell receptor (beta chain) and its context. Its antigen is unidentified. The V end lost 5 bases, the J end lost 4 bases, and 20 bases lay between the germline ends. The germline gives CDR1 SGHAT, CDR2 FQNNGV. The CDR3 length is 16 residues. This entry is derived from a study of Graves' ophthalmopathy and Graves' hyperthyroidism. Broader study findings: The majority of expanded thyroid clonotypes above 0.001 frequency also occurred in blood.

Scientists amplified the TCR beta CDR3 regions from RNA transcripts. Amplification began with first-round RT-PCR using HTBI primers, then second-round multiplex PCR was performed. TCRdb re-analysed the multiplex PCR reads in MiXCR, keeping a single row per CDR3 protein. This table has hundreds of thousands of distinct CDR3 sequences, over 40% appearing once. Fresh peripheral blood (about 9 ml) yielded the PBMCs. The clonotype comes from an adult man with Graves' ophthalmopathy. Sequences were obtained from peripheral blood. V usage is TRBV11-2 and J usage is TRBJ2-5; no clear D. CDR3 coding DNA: TGTGCCAGCAGCCCCTATGGGGTTACATCATTAGAGACCCAGTACTTC. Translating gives CASSPYGVTSLETQYF. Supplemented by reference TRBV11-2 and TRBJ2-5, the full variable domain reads EAGVAQSPRYKIIEKRQSVAFWCNPISGHATLYWYQQILGQGPKLLIQFQNNGVVDDSQLPKDRFSAERLKGVDSTLKIQPAKLEDSAVYLCASSPYGVTSLETQYFGPGTRLLVL.